This T cell receptor (beta chain) derives from a study of response to subunit inactivated influenza vaccine (dated by TCRdb to the late 2010s). Context from the whole study: Deep quantitative profiling of the T cell receptor repertoire was used in the study to follow responses to a trivalent subunit inactivated influenza vaccine. Broader findings and caveats from the paper: According to the authors, only a limited number of new T cells may be recruited by each seasonal influenza vaccination.

Per the germline V gene, SGHRS is the CDR1 and YFSETQ is the CDR2. Trimming at the junction amounts to 1 base on V and 0 bases on J, and the germline ends lie 12 bases apart. Inclusive of the bounding cysteine and phenylalanine, the CDR3 is 16 residues long. Solely the CDR3 DNA is kept, with 48 bases framed from the first base. This clonotype has only a few counts. Its recognized antigen is unknown. Nothing much larger sits one base from this clone, and base qualities are not available. Receptor libraries were prepared by RT-PCR. The instrument given in TCRdb is Illumina HiSeq 2500. Using fastp trimming at Q25 and MiXCR clonotype assembly, TCRdb reanalyzed the public sequencing data and kept in-frame beta chains. Under each unique CDR3 protein, matching rows form one entry showing the most common genes and DNA. In all, the sample holds 300,000 to 350,000 distinct CDR3 sequences, and approximately 23% of those were seen once. The ten most abundant clones make up around a tenth of the sample.

This clonotype was obtained from a man between 50 and 69 years old who received an inactivated influenza vaccine. Donor details come from another sample of the same person, matched by shared clones. Sequenced here: PBMCs from blood, sampled around 22 months after vaccination. The sequence is built from TRBV5-1 and TRBJ2-3; the D region possibly corresponds to TRBD2 (6 bases align). The nucleotide sequence is TGCGCCAGCAGCTTGATCGGGGGAACTAGCACAGATACGCAGTATTTT. It specifies CASSLIGGTSTDTQYF.